This record looks at one TCR beta chain sequence and its context. Its cognate antigen is unknown. The same CDR3 can be traced to other DNA sequences in this sample. The data stem from a study of shared clonotypes between healthy human individuals. Study-wide findings and caveats: A reduction in generation probabilities was seen for non-shared clonotypes relative to those shared by all four donors.

The genomic DNA of each subset was split evenly across several immunoSEQ plates. Clones were sequenced by immunoSEQ multiplex PCR, and TCRdb holds only the in-frame ones, with some missing. The sample carries 1,400,000 or so clones, less than 99% recorded once. The CDR3 totals 14 residues. Trimming removed 0 bases at V and 4 bases at J, with 7 bases between. CDR1 is SGHRS, CDR2 YFSETQ, per germline. This chain joins TRBV5-1 and TRBJ2-2, with TRBD2 as a possible D gene (5 bases). The clonotype comes from a man aged 30-40 years in good health. The sequencing sample was made of naive CD4+ T cells sorted from blood. As to subset: CD45RA+ positively selected. For the CDR3, the DNA is TGCGCCAGCAGCTTGGCCGCGGGCACCGGGGAGCTGTTTTTT. Translating it yields CASSLAAGTGELFF.